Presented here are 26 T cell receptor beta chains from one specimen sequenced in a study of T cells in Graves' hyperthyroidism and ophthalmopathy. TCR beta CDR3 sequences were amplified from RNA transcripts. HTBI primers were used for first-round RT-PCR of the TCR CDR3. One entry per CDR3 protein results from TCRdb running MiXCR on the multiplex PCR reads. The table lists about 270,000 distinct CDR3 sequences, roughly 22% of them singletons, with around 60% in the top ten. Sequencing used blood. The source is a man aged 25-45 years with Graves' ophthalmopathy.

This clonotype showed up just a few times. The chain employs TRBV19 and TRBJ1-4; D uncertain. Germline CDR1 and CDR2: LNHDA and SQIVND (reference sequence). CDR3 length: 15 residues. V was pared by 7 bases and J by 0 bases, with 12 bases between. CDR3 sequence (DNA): TGTGCCAGTACCCCCCGATCAGCAACTAATGAAAAACTGTTTTTT. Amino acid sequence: CASTPRSATNEKLFF.

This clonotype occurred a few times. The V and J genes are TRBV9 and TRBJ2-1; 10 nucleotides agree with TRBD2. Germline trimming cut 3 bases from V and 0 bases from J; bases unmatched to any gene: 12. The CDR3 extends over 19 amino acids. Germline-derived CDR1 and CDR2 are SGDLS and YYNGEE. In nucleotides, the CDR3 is TGTGCCAGCAGCGAGGGGGGACTAGCGCTATCCGTCTCCTACAATGAGCAGTTCTTC. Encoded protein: CASSEGGLALSVSYNEQFF.

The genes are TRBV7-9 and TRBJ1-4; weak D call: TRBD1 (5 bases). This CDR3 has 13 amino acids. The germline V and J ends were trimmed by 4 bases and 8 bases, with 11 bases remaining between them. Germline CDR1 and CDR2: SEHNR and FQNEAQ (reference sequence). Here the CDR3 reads CASSWGSGEKLFF. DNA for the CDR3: TGTGCCAGCAGCTGGGGTTCAGGGGAAAAACTGTTTTTT.

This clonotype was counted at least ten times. CDR3 sequence reads: CAWSLIDGAEQYF. Here the CDR3 DNA reads TGTGCCTGGAGTCTTATAGACGGGGCCGAGCAGTACTTC. The V and J genes are TRBV30 and TRBJ2-7; tentatively, D is TRBD1 or TRBD2 (5 bases each). In germline, CDR1 is GTSNPN, CDR2 SVGIG (reference sequence). The CDR3 totals 13 residues. With 2 bases removed from V and 6 bases from J, the gap between germline ends came to 14 bases. Full variable domain (remainder filled in from reference TRBV30 and TRBJ2-7): SQTIHQWPATLVQPVGSPLSLECTVEGTSNPNLYWYRQAAGRGLQLLFYSVGIGQISSEVPQNLSASRPQDRQFILSSKKLLLSDSGFYLCAWSLIDGAEQYFGPGTRLTVT.

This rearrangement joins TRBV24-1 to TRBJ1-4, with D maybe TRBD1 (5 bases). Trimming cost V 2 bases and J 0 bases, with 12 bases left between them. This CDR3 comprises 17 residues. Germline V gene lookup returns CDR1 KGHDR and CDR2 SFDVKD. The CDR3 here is CATSDSGASSTNEKLFF. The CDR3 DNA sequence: TGTGCCACCAGTGATTCCGGGGCGAGCTCAACTAATGAAAAACTGTTTTTT.

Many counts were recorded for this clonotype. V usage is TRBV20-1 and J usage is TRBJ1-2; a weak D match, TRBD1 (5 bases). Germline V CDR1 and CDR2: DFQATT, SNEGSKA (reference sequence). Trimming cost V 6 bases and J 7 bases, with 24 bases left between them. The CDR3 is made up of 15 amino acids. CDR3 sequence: CSAPRPDTGLSGYTF. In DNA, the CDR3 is TGCAGTGCCCCTCGTCCGGACACCGGCCTTTCTGGCTACACCTTC.

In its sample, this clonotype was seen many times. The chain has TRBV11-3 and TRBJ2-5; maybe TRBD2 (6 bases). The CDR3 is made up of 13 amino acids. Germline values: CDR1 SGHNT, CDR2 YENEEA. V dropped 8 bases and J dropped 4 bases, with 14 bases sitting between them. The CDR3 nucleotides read TGTGCCAGCTGCCCCTTCGGGAGAGAGACCCAGTACTTC. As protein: CASCPFGRETQYF.

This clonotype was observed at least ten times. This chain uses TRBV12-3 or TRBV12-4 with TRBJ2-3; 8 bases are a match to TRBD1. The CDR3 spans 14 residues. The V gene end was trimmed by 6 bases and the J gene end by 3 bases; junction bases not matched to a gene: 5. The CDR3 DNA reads TGTGCCAGCAGCCCCGGACAGGGTACAGATACGCAGTATTTT. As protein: CASSPGQGTDTQYF.

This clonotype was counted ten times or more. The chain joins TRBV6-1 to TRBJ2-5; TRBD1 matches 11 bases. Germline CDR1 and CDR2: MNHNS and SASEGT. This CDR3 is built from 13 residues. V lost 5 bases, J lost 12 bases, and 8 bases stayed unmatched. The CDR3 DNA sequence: TGTGCCAGCAGTCAACGGGACAGGGGGGTCAAGTACTTC. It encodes CASSQRDRGVKYF.

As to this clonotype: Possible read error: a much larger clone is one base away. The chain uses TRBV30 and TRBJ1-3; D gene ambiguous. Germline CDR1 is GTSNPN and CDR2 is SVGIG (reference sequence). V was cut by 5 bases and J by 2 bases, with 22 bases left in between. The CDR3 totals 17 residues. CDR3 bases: TGTGCCTGGCGGAAGATGGTAGGGCAGAGCCCTGGAAACACCATATATTTT. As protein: CAWRKMVGQSPGNTIYF.

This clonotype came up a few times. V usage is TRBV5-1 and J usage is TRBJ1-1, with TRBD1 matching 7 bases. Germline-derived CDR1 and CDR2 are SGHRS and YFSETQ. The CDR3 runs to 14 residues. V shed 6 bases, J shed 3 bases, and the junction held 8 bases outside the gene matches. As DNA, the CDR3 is TGCGCCAGCATGATAGGGGGCGTGGACACTGAAGCTTTCTTT. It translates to CASMIGGVDTEAFF.

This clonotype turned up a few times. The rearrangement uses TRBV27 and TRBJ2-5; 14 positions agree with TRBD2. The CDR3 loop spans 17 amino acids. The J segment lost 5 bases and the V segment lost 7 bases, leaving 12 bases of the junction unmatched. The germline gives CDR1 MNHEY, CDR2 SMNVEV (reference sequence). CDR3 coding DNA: TGTGCCAGCACCCCGGGACTAGCGGGAGTTAGGGGTGAGACCCAGTACTTC. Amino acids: CASTPGLAGVRGETQYF.

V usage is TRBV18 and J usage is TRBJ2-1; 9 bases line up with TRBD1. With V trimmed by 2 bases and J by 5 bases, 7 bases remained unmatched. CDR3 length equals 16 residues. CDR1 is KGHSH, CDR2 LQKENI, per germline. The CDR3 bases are TGTGCCAGCTCACCAGGGACAGGGCGAAAAAACAATGAGCAGTTCTTC. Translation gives CASSPGTGRKNNEQFF.

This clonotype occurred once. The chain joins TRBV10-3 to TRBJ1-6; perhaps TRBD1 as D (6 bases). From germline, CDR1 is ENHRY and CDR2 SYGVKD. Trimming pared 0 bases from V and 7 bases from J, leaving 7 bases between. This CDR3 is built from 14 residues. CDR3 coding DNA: TGTGCCATCAGTGAGTCCGGACAGAATTCACCCCTCCACTTT. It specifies CAISESGQNSPLHF.

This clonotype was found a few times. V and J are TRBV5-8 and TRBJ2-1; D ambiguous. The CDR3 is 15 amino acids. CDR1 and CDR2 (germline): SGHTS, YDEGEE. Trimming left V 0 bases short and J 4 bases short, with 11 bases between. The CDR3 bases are TGTGCCAGCAGCTTGGGGGGATGGGGATACAATGAGCAGTTCTTC. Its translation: CASSLGGWGYNEQFF.

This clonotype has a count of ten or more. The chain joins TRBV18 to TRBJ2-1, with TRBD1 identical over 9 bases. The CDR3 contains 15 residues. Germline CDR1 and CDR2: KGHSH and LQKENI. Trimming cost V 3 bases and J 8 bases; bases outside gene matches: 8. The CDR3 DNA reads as TGTGCCAGCTCACCCGGGACAGGGCGAGTGGATGAGCAGTTCTTC. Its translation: CASSPGTGRVDEQFF.

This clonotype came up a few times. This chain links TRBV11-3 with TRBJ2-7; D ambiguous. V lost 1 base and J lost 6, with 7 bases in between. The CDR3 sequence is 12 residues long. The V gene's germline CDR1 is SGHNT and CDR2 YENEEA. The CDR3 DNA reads TGTGCCAGCAGCTTAGCGTTTCGCGAGCAGTACTTC. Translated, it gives CASSLAFREQYF.

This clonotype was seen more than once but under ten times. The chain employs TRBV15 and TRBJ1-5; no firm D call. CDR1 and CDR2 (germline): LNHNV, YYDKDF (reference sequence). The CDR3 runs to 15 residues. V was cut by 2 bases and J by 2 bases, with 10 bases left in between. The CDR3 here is CATSRNTGGNQPQHF. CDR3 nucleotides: TGTGCCACCAGCAGAAATACTGGAGGCAATCAGCCCCAGCATTTT.

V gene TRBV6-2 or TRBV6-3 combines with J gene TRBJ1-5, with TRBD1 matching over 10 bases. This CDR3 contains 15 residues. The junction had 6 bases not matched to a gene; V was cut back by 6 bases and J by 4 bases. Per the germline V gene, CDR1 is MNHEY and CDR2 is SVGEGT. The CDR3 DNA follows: TGTGCCAGCAGCTTCCAGGACAGGGGGAATCAGCCCCAGCATTTT. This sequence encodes CASSFQDRGNQPQHF.

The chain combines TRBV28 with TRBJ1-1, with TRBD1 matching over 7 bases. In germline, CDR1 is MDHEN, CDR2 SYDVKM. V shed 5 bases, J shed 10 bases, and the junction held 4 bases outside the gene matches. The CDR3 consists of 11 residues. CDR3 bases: TGTGCCAGCAGTCCGCAGGGGGGAGCTTTCTTT. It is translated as CASSPQGGAFF.

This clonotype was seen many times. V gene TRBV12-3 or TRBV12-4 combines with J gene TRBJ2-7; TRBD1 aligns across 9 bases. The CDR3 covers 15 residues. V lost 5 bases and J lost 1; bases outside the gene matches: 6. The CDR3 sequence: CASSPGQGISYEQYF. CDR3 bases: TGTGCCAGCAGTCCCGGACAGGGGATTTCCTACGAGCAGTACTTC.

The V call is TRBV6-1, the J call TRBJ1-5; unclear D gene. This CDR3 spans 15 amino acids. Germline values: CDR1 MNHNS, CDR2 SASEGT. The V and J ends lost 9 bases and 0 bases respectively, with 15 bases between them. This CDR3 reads CASLPTGRSNQPQHF. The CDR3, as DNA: TGTGCCAGTTTACCTACCGGCCGTAGCAATCAGCCCCAGCATTTT.

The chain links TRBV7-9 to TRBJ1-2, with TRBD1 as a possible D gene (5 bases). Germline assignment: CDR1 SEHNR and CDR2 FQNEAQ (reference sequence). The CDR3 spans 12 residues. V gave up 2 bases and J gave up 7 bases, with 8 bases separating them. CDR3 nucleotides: TGTGCCAGCAGCTTAATTGGGGGTGGCTACACCTTC. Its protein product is CASSLIGGGYTF.

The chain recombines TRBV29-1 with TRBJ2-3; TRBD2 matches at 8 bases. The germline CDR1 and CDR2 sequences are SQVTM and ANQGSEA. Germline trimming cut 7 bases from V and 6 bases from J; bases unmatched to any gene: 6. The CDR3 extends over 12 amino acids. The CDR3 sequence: CSANSGVDTQYF. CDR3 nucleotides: TGCAGCGCCAATAGCGGGGTCGATACGCAGTATTTT.

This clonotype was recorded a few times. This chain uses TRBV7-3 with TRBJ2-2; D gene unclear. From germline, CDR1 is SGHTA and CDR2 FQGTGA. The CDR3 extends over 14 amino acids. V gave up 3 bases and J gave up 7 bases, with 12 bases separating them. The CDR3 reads CASSFYLVGGELFF. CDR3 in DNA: TGTGCCAGCAGCTTTTACCTGGTTGGCGGGGAGCTGTTTTTT.

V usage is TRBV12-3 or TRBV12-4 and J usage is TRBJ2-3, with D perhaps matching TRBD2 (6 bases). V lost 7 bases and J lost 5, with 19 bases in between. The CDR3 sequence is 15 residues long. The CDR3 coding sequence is TGTGCCAGCACCACCTTAGGGGCCGGGAGAGATACGCAGTATTTT. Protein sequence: CASTTLGAGRDTQYF.